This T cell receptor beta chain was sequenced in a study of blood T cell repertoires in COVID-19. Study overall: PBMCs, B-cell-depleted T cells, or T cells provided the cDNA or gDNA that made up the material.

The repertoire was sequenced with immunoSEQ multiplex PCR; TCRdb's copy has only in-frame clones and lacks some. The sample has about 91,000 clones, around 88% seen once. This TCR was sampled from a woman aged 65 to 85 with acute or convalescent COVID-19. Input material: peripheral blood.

The DNA for the CDR3 is TGTGCCAGCAAAACCGGACTAGCGGGAGCCAAAAACATTCAGTACTTC. It is translated as CASKTGLAGAKNIQYF. The gene calls are TRBV2 and TRBJ2-4; 11 nucleotides agree with TRBD2. V lost 7 bases, J lost 0 bases, and 5 bases stayed unmatched. The germline CDR1 and CDR2 sequences are SNHLY and FYNNEI. This CDR3 has 16 amino acids.